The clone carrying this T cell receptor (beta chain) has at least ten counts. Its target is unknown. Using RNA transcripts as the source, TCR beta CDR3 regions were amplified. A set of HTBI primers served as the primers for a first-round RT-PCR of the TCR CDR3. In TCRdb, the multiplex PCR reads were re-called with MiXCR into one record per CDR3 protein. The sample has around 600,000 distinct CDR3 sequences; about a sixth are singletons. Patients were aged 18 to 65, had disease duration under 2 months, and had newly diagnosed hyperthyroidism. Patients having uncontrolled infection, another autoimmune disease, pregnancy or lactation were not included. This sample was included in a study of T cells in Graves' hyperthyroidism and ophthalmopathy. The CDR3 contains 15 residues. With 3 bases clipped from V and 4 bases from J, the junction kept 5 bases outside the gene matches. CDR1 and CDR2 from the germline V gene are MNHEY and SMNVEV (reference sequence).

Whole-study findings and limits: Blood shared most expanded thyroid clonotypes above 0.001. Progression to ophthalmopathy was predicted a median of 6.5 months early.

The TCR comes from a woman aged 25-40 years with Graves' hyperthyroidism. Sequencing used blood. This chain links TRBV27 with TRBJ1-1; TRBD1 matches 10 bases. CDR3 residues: CASSFGTGEGTEAFF. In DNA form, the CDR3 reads TGTGCCAGCAGTTTCGGGACAGGGGAGGGCACTGAAGCTTTCTTT.